Given below is one T cell receptor beta chain in context. Its antigen remains unidentified. Isolated RNA was reverse transcribed in full, so expressed TCRB transcripts were sequenced. The data were produced by immunoSEQ multiplex PCR, yet TCRdb's version contains in-frame clones alone and is incomplete. The table shows hundreds of thousands of clones, with roughly 31% occurring only once. The data are from a study of beta chain features in type 1 diabetes. Study-wide findings and caveats: Moderate yet significant TCRB CDR3 shortening was seen in Type 1 diabetes patients in all four CD4+ subsets. Insertions at VDJ junctions were less frequent in type 1 diabetes patients. These patients also deleted more nucleotides at the same junctions.

The single heparinised draw taken from each donor contained about 100 mL of blood on average. This CDR3 comprises 14 residues. Germline V gives CDR1 SGHNT, CDR2 YYREEE (reference sequence). V was clipped by 0 bases and J by 4 bases, with 7 bases between them. What was sequenced was naive CD4+ T cells from blood. V gene TRBV5-4 combines with J gene TRBJ2-2, with TRBD2 as a possible D gene (6 bases). The clonotype comes from a man in his late teens or twenties in good health. CDR3 amino acids: CASSLEAGTGELFF. CDR3 nucleotide sequence: TGTGCCAGCAGCTTGGAAGCGGGCACCGGGGAGCTGTTTTTT.